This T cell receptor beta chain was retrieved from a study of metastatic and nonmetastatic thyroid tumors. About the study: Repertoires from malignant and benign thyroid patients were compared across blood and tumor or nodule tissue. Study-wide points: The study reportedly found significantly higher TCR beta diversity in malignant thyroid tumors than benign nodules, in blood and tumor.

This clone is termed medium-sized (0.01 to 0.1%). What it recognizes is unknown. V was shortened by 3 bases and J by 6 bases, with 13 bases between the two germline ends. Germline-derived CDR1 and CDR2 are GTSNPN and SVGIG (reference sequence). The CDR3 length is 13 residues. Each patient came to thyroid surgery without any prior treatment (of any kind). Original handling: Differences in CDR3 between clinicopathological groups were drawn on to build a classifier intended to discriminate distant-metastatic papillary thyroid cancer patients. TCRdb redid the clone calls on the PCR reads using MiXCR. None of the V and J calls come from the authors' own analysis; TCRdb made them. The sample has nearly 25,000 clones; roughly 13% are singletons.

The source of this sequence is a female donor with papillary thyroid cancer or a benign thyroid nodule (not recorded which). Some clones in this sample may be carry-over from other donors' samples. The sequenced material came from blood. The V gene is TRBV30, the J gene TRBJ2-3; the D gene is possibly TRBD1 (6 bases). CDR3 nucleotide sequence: TGTGCCTGGAGGCGAGAGGGGGTGGATACGCAGTATTTT. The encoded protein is CAWRREGVDTQYF.